Presented here are 29 T cell receptor beta chains from one specimen sequenced in a study of blood T cell repertoires in COVID-19. The repertoire was sequenced with immunoSEQ multiplex PCR; TCRdb's copy has only in-frame clones and lacks some. In the table there are hundreds of thousands of clones, about nine tenths of which are singletons. Sequenced sample: peripheral blood. The receptors come from a woman aged 30 to 39 with COVID-19, enrolled during active disease.

This clone was recorded once. V gene TRBV7-2 combines with J gene TRBJ1-2, with unresolved D. The germline V gene encodes CDR1 SGHTA and CDR2 FQGNSA. Trimming removed 4 bases from V and 6 bases from J, with 12 bases in between. This CDR3 region has 13 residues. The CDR3 loop is CASSSRGRNGYTF. CDR3 coding DNA: TGTGCCAGCAGCTCGAGAGGCCGGAATGGCTACACCTTC. The complete variable domain, with remaining parts taken from reference TRBV7-2 and TRBJ1-2, reads GAGVSQSPSNKVTEKGKDVELRCDPISGHTALYWYRQSLGQGLEFLIYFQGNSAPDKSGLPSDRFSAERTGGSVSTLTIQRTQQEDSAVYLCASSSRGRNGYTFGSGTRLTVV.

There are a few counts of this clone. This sequence joins TRBV11-2 and TRBJ1-6, with 10 nucleotides matching TRBD1. Germline-derived CDR1 and CDR2 are SGHAT and FQNNGV. The CDR3 loop spans 14 amino acids. With 4 bases clipped from V and 7 bases from J, the junction kept 1 base outside the gene matches. CDR3 region: CASSWGQGNSPLHF. CDR3 DNA: TGTGCCAGCAGCTGGGGACAGGGGAATTCACCCCTCCACTTT.

The V call is TRBV2, the J call TRBJ2-2; D might be TRBD1 (6 bases). CDR1 is SNHLY and CDR2 is FYNNEI in the germline V gene. V gave up 6 bases and J gave up 6 bases, with 17 bases separating them. CDR3 length: 15 amino acids. This CDR3 reads CASRRFDRSAGELFF. The CDR3 nucleotides read TGTGCCAGCAGGCGCTTTGACAGGTCAGCCGGGGAGCTGTTTTTT.

The J gene is TRBJ2-7, the V gene TRBV5-1; 7 bases map to TRBD1. The J segment lost 1 base and the V segment lost 4 bases, leaving 14 bases of the junction unmatched. CDR3 length equals 17 residues. From germline, CDR1 is SGHRS and CDR2 YFSETQ. Here the CDR3 DNA reads TGCGCCAGCAGCCGCGAATCCCCAGGGACAGCGTCCTACGAGCAGTACTTC. This gives the protein CASSRESPGTASYEQYF.

The rearrangement links TRBV19 to TRBJ1-5, with 8 bases matching TRBD1. The CDR3 has 18 amino acids. Germline lookup yields CDR1 LNHDA and CDR2 SQIVND (reference sequence). The ends lost 6 bases at V and 0 bases at J; junction bases unmatched: 13. The CDR3 DNA sequence: TGTGCCAGTAGGCGGGACAGGAGCCCAAATTATAGCAATCAGCCCCAGCATTTT. It encodes CASRRDRSPNYSNQPQHF.

The chain employs TRBV3-1 (or the pseudogene TRBV3-2) and TRBJ2-2; 9 bases line up with TRBD2. V lost 3 bases to trimming and J lost 7 bases; unmatched junction nucleotides: 6. Germline V lookup: CDR1 LGHDT, CDR2 YNNKEL (reference sequence). This CDR3 spans 15 amino acids. The CDR3 nucleotides are TGTGCCAGCAGCCAGGCGGGGGGGTATGACGGGGAGCTGTTTTTT. Residues: CASSQAGGYDGELFF.

The rearrangement links TRBV7-9 to TRBJ1-2; D possibly corresponds to TRBD1 (6 bases). Germline lookup yields CDR1 SEHNR and CDR2 FQNEAQ (reference sequence). The CDR3 has 14 residues. V lost 7 bases and J 0 bases, leaving 12 bases between the germline ends. CDR3: CASIGTGSNYGYTF. The CDR3, as DNA: TGTGCCAGCATCGGAACAGGGTCTAACTATGGCTACACCTTC.

This chain links TRBV19 with TRBJ2-2, with D tentatively TRBD1 (6 bases). In germline, CDR1 is LNHDA, CDR2 SQIVND (reference sequence). The CDR3 sequence is 15 residues long. The ends were cut back, 11 bases at V and 2 bases at J, with 18 bases in the middle. The CDR3 bases are TGTGCCTCACAACCCGGGACACCAAACACCGGGGAGCTGTTTTTT. The encoded protein is CASQPGTPNTGELFF.

J is TRBJ2-2 and V is TRBV29-1; 10 bases agree with TRBD1. The CDR3 loop spans 13 amino acids. Per germline, CDR1 SQVTM and CDR2 ANQGSEA. CDR3 protein: CSGTGEDTGELFF. In nucleotides, the CDR3 is TGCAGTGGGACAGGGGAGGACACCGGGGAGCTGTTTTTT.

The V call is TRBV27, the J call TRBJ2-1, with TRBD2 identical over 12 bases. CDR1 and CDR2 (germline): MNHEY, SMNVEV (reference sequence). The CDR3 totals 16 residues. Trimming took 5 bases from V and 8 from J; bases not matched to a gene: 10. CDR3: CASSPHASGGAHEQFF. CDR3 coding DNA: TGTGCCAGCAGTCCGCATGCTAGCGGGGGGGCGCATGAGCAGTTCTTC.

The chain recombines TRBV9 with TRBJ1-6, with D tentatively TRBD1 (6 bases). Germline values: CDR1 SGDLS, CDR2 YYNGEE. The V end lost 2 bases, the J end lost 13 bases, and 22 bases lay between the germline ends. The CDR3 runs to 16 residues. CDR3 amino acids: CASSVETLETGTPLHF. DNA of the CDR3: TGTGCCAGCAGCGTCGAAACATTGGAGACAGGAACTCCCCTCCACTTT.

J is TRBJ1-5 and V is TRBV16, with TRBD1 matching over 7 bases. V was clipped by 0 bases and J by 6 bases; unmatched bases: 8. This CDR3 region has 16 residues. Looked up from germline, CDR1 is KGHSY and CDR2 is FQNENV. The CDR3 DNA is TGTGCCAGCAGCCAATCTAGGGCAGGGGGACCTCAGCCCCAGCATTTT. Residues: CASSQSRAGGPQPQHF. The whole variable domain, remainder taken from reference TRBV16 and TRBJ1-5, is GEEVAQTPKHLVRGEGQKAKLYCAPIKGHSYVFWYQQVLKNEFKFLISFQNENVFDETGMPKERFSAKCLPNSPCSLEIQATKLEDSAVYFCASSQSRAGGPQPQHFGDGTRLSIL.

This chain uses TRBV13 with TRBJ1-1, with TRBD1 as a possible D gene (6 bases). Germline CDR1 and CDR2: PRHDT and FYEKMQ (reference sequence). The CDR3 consists of 13 residues. Trimming removed 3 bases from V and 6 bases from J, with 11 bases in between. The CDR3 nucleotides read TGTGCCAGCAGCTTCCGGGACAATGCTGAAGCTTTCTTT. It specifies CASSFRDNAEAFF. The complete variable domain, with remaining parts taken from reference TRBV13 and TRBJ1-1, reads AAGVIQSPRHLIKEKRETATLKCYPIPRHDTVYWYQQGPGQDPQFLISFYEKMQSDKGSIPDRFSAQQFSDYHSELNMSSLELGDSALYFCASSFRDNAEAFFGQGTRLTVV.

About this clone: The same CDR3 arises from other DNA sequences in this sample as well. The CDR3 DNA follows: TGTGCCAGTAGTATCGGGAGGGGGACTGAAGCTTTCTTT. This encodes CASSIGRGTEAFF. This chain uses TRBV19 with TRBJ1-1; D might be TRBD1 (6 bases). Trimming cost V 3 bases and J 5 bases, with 10 bases left between them. The germline gives CDR1 LNHDA, CDR2 SQIVND (reference sequence). This CDR3 is 13 amino acids long.

The J gene is TRBJ1-2, the V gene TRBV6-5, with a weak D call TRBD1 (5 bases). V was shortened by 5 bases and J by 3 bases, with 10 bases between the two germline ends. CDR1 and CDR2 (germline): MNHEY, SVGAGI. The CDR3 has 13 amino acids. As DNA, the CDR3 is TGTGCCAGCAGTAAGGACATCCACTATGGCTACACCTTC. This codes for CASSKDIHYGYTF.

The genes are TRBV6-5 and TRBJ2-2; 10 nucleotides agree with TRBD1. CDR1 MNHEY and CDR2 SVGAGI come from the germline V gene. The ends lost 8 bases at V and 3 bases at J; junction bases unmatched: 0. The CDR3 loop spans 13 amino acids. The CDR3 sequence: CASGQGDTGELFF. For the CDR3, the DNA is TGTGCCAGCGGACAGGGGGACACCGGGGAGCTGTTTTTT.

This chain links TRBV6-6 with TRBJ1-4; D perhaps matches TRBD1 (6 bases). The germline V gene encodes CDR1 MNHNY and CDR2 SVGAGI (reference sequence). V lost 4 bases and J 3 bases, leaving 12 bases between the germline ends. The CDR3 covers 15 residues. The CDR3 protein is CASSSRTDSNEKLFF. CDR3 in DNA: TGTGCCAGCAGTTCCCGGACAGACTCTAATGAAAAACTGTTTTTT.

The gene calls are TRBV9 and TRBJ1-2; D ambiguous. The V end lost 0 bases, the J end lost 8 bases, and 14 bases lay between the germline ends. The CDR3 is 14 amino acids. The germline V gene encodes CDR1 SGDLS and CDR2 YYNGEE. The CDR3 DNA is TGTGCCAGCAGCGTAGAGTCCCCCTATAAGGGCTACACCTTC. It encodes CASSVESPYKGYTF.

Written as DNA, the CDR3 is TGTGCCAGTAGTACAACGGGGAGCTCCTACGAGCAGTACTTC. The encoded protein is CASSTTGSSYEQYF. The chain carries TRBV19 and TRBJ2-7; a possible D gene is TRBD2 (5 bases). Trimming left V 4 bases short and J 0 bases short, with 10 bases between. The germline gives CDR1 LNHDA, CDR2 SQIVND (reference sequence). The CDR3 loop spans 14 amino acids.

On this clone: Other DNA sequences within the sample encode an identical CDR3. This rearrangement joins TRBV7-9 to TRBJ1-2; the match to TRBD1 covers 9 bases. Germline loops: CDR1 SEHNR, CDR2 FQNEAQ (reference sequence). V lost 5 bases to trimming and J lost 1 base; unmatched junction nucleotides: 2. This CDR3 is built from 14 residues. CDR3 coding DNA: TGTGCCAGCAGCCCGGGACAGGGTAACTATGGCTACACCTTC. Its protein is CASSPGQGNYGYTF.

The CDR3 nucleotides read TGTGCCAGCTCAGCGCCCGGGACAGGTAATTACGAGCAGTACTTC. Its translation is CASSAPGTGNYEQYF. This chain links TRBV18 with TRBJ2-7, with 8 bases fitting TRBD1. Per germline, CDR1 KGHSH and CDR2 LQKENI. With V trimmed by 5 bases and J by 4 bases, 10 bases remained unmatched. The length of the CDR3 is 15 residues.

V usage is TRBV9 and J usage is TRBJ1-1; 7 bases map to TRBD1. Germline CDR1 is SGDLS and CDR2 is YYNGEE. The ends lost 0 bases at V and 6 bases at J; junction bases unmatched: 8. The length of the CDR3 is 15 residues. CDR3: CASSVGRGRSSEAFF. The CDR3 DNA sequence: TGTGCCAGCAGCGTAGGGAGGGGGCGGTCGTCTGAAGCTTTCTTT.

This rearrangement joins TRBV9 to TRBJ1-2; D uncertain. This CDR3 spans 14 amino acids. Germline assignment: CDR1 SGDLS and CDR2 YYNGEE. Deletions cut 4 bases from V and 7 bases from J, with 17 bases between. In DNA, the CDR3 is TGTGCCAGCAGCCACCCGGGGAGGGAGGGTGGCTACACCTTC. As protein: CASSHPGREGGYTF.

This clone was observed a single time. The chain employs TRBV11-2 and TRBJ1-6; D is undetermined. The germline gives CDR1 SGHAT, CDR2 FQNNGV. Between the trimmed V and J ends, which lost 4 bases and 7 bases, there was a span of 2 bases. CDR3 size: 11 residues. The CDR3 loop reads CASSSNSPLHF. In DNA form, the CDR3 reads TGTGCCAGCAGCTCAAATTCACCCCTCCACTTT.

This rearrangement joins TRBV7-8 to TRBJ1-2; D is undetermined. Germline V gene lookup returns CDR1 SGHVS and CDR2 FQNEAQ. This CDR3 has 13 residues. V was pared by 1 base and J by 4 bases, with 7 bases between. The CDR3 sequence: CASSLESGYGYTF. The CDR3 DNA sequence: TGTGCCAGCAGCTTAGAGTCAGGCTATGGCTACACCTTC. Combining the CDR3 with reference TRBV7-8 and TRBJ1-2 gives the whole variable domain GAGVSQSPRYKVAKRGQDVALRCDPISGHVSLFWYQQALGQGPEFLTYFQNEAQLDKSGLPSDRFFAERPEGSVSTLKIQRTQQEDSAVYLCASSLESGYGYTFGSGTRLTVV.

The V gene is TRBV11-2, the J gene TRBJ2-2; 15 bases fit TRBD2. The CDR3 covers 18 residues. The V gene's germline CDR1 is SGHAT and CDR2 FQNNGV. V trimming: 5 bases; J trimming: 4 bases; junction bases outside the gene matches: 8. CDR3 sequence: CASSRGLAGGPGTGELFF. The CDR3 DNA reads as TGTGCCAGCAGCCGAGGACTAGCGGGGGGGCCTGGCACCGGGGAGCTGTTTTTT.

The gene calls are TRBV24-1 and TRBJ2-5; a possible D gene is TRBD2 (5 bases). Germline loops: CDR1 KGHDR, CDR2 SFDVKD. V lost 2 bases to trimming and J lost 2 bases, with 11 bases between them. The CDR3 loop spans 15 amino acids. CDR3 coding DNA: TGTGCCACCAGTGATTCCGGGAACCCTCAAGAGACCCAGTACTTC. This codes for CATSDSGNPQETQYF.

V and J are TRBV19 and TRBJ1-2; the D is unclear. Deletions cut 6 bases from V and 4 bases from J, with 12 bases between. This CDR3 contains 13 residues. Germline V gene sequence: CDR1 LNHDA, CDR2 SQIVND (reference sequence). CDR3 coding DNA: TGTGCCAGTAGACCCGACGGACTCTATGGCTACACCTTC. This codes for CASRPDGLYGYTF.

V gene TRBV28 combines with J gene TRBJ1-4; 9 nucleotides line up with TRBD1. The CDR3 covers 16 residues. Germline loops: CDR1 MDHEN, CDR2 SYDVKM. V shed 3 bases and J 2 bases; nucleotides not matched to a gene: 4. The DNA for the CDR3 is TGTGCCAGCAGTTTGGAGACAGGGGGGACTAATGAAAAACTGTTTTTT. Translation: CASSLETGGTNEKLFF.